This paragraph covers one T cell receptor beta chain sequence. The sample belongs to a study of blood T cell repertoires in COVID-19. Across the study: Both acute and convalescent COVID-19 samples were obtained from the United States, Italy and Spain.

Germline assignment: CDR1 LNHDA and CDR2 SQIVND (reference sequence). This CDR3 has 15 amino acids. V shed 3 bases and J 4 bases; nucleotides not matched to a gene: 8. Living in 24 US areas, the participants were between about 18 and 100 years of age. Cohort placement rested on clinical history that participants reported themselves. Recovered status applied to Cohort 3 donors who had two consecutive negative PCRs. It also applied to those with clearance or with symptom resolution. TCRdb's copy holds only in-frame clones and misses some; the assay was immunoSEQ multiplex PCR. The table records 250,000 to 350,000 clones, 70% to 90% of them present only once.

This clonotype originated in a woman in her 30s who had recovered from COVID-19. The sequenced sample was PBMCs or T cells enriched from blood (not recorded which). V and J are TRBV19 and TRBJ2-5; 7 nucleotides agree with TRBD2. CDR3 DNA: TGTGCCAGTAGTATGGGAGGGAATGGTAGAGAGACCCAGTACTTC. The encoded protein is CASSMGGNGRETQYF.